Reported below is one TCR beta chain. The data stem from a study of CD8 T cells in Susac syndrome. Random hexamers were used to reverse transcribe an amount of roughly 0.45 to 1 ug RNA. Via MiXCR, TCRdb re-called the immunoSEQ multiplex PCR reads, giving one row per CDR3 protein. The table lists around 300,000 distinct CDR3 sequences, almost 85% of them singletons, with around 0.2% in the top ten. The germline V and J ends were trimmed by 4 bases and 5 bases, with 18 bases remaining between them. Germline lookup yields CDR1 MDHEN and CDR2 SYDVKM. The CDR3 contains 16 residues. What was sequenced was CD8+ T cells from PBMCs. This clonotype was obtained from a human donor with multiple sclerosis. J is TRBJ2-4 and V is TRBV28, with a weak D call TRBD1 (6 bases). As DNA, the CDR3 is TGTGCCAGCAGTTCACGGACAATAACAGGGCAAAACATTCAGTACTTC. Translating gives CASSSRTITGQNIQYF.